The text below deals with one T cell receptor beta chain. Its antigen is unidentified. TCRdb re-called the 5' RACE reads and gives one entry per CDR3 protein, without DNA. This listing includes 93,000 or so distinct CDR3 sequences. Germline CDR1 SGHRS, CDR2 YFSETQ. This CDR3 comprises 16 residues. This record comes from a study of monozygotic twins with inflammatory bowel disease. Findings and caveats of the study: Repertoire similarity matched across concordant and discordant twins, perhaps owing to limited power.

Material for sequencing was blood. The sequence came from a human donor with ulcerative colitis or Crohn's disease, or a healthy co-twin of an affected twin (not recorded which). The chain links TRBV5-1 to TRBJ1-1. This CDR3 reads CASSLVLGILNTEAFF.